This T cell receptor (beta chain) is from a study of T cell responses to AZD1222 COVID-19 vaccine. Study information: The analysis combined second doses at about 4 or about 12 weeks.

Some clones are missing from TCRdb's copy, which holds only in-frame ones; the method was immunoSEQ multiplex PCR. Seen here are some 92,000 clones, about 90% observed once, and the top ten hold roughly 7.5%. General study results and limits: Of the AZD1222 recipients, only 6 or 7 were seropositive at baseline. Among the donors, most were white British and more were female, and clonal diversity was possibly underestimated.

Germline-derived CDR1 and CDR2 are SGDLS and YYNGEE. Trimming removed 5 bases from V and 5 bases from J, with 7 bases in between. CDR3 length equals 11 residues. Points on this clone: The antigen is undetermined.

The chain joins TRBV9 to TRBJ1-1; D is uncertain. Source: peripheral blood, taken on day 0 of AZD1222 vaccination. The origin of this receptor is an adult in good health. The CDR3 DNA sequence: TGTGCCAGCAGTGCTGGTACTGAAGCTTTCTTT. Protein: CASSAGTEAFF.